This TCR beta chain was recorded in a study of T cells expressing NK-cell markers. TCRdb re-called the 5' RACE reads, yielding one record per CDR3 amino acid sequence without DNA. The ten top clones account for approximately 0.39%, within a sample of a few hundred thousand distinct CDR3 sequences. About this clonotype itself: The antigen is not known.

Study-level results: For several donors, these clonotypes were likewise the leading ones in the CD3+CD56-NKG2C+ fraction. In a group of several donors, dominant NKG2C+ clonotypes represented about 1.0-7.0% of CD8+ T cells.

Germline CDR1 MNHNS, CDR2 SASEGT. The CDR3 has 16 amino acids. The origin of this receptor is a man between 18 and 35 years old in good health. The chain joins TRBV6-1 to TRBJ2-7; the D gene TCRdb calls, TRBD1, cannot be checked with no DNA. Specimen: blood T cells: a sorted CD56 or NKG2C T cell subset, CD4+ or CD8+ T cells, or bulk PBMC T cells (not recorded which). CDR3: CASSEASGFGSYEQYF.